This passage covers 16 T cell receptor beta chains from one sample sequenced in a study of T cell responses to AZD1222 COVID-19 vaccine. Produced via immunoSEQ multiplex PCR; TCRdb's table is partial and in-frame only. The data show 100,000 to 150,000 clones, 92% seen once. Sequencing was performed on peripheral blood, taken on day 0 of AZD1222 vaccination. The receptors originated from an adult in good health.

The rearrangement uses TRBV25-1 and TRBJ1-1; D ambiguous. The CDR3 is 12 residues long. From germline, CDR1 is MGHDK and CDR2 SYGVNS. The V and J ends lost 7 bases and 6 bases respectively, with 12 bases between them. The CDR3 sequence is CASMGVDAEAFF. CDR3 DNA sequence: TGTGCCAGCATGGGCGTGGACGCTGAAGCTTTCTTT.

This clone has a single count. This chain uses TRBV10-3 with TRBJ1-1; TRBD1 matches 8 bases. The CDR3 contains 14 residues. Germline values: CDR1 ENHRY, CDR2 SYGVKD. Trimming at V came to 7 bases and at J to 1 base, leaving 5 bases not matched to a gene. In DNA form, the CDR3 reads TGTGCCATCAAACCGGACAGGGCGAACACTGAAGCTTTCTTT. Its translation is CAIKPDRANTEAFF.

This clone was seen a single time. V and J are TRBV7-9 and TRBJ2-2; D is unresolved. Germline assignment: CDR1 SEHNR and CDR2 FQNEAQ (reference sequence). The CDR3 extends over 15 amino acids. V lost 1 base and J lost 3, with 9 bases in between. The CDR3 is CASSLGGSYTGELFF. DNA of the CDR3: TGTGCCAGCAGCTTAGGTGGAAGTTACACCGGGGAGCTGTTTTTT.

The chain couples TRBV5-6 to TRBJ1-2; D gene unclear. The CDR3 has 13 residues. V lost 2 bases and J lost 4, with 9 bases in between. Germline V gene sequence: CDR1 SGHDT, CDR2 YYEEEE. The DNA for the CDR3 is TGTGCCAGCAGCTTAGGCGGTCTCTATGGCTACACCTTC. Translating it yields CASSLGGLYGYTF.

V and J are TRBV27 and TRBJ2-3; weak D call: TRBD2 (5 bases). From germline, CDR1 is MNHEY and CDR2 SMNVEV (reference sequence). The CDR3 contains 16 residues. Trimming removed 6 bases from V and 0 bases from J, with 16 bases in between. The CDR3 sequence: CASRNGGVTSTDTQYF. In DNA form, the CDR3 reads TGTGCCAGCAGAAATGGAGGCGTCACTAGCACAGATACGCAGTATTTT.

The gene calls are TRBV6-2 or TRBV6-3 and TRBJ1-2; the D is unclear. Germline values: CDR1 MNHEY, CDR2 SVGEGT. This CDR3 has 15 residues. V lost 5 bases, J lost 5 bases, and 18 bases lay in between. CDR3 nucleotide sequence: TGTGCCAGCAGTAACACTCCGCAAAACATTTATGGCTACACCTTC. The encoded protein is CASSNTPQNIYGYTF.

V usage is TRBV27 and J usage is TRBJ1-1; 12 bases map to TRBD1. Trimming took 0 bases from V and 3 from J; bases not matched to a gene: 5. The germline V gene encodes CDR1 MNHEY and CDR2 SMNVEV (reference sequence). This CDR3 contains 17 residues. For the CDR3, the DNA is TGTGCCAGCAGTTTATCCGGGACAGGGGGCGGATACACTGAAGCTTTCTTT. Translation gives CASSLSGTGGGYTEAFF.

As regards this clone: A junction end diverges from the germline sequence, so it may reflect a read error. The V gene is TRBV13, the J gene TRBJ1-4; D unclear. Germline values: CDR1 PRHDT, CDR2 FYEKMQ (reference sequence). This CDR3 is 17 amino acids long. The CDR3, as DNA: TGTGCCAGCAGCTTACGTGTCGGGGTTTATCCTAACGAAAAACTGTTTTTT. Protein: CASSLRVGVYPNEKLFF. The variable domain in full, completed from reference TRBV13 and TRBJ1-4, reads AAGVIQSPRHLIKEKRETATLKCYPIPRHDTVYWYQQGPGQDPQFLISFYEKMQSDKGSIPDRFSAQQFSDYHSELNMSSLELGDSALYFCASSLRVGVYPNEKLFFGSGTQLSVL.

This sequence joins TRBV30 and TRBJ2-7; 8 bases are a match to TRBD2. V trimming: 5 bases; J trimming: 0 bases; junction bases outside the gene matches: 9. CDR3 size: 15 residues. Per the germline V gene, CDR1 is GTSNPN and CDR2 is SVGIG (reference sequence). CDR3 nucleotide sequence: TGTGCCTGGGGACGGGGTAGCGGGACCTCCTACGAGCAGTACTTC. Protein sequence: CAWGRGSGTSYEQYF.

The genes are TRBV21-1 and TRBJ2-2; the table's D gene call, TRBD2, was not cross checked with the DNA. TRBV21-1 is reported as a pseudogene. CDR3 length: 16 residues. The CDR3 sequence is CASSFRRGGRPGELFF. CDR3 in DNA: TGTGCCAGCAGCTTCCGCCGGGGGGGCCGACCCGGGGAGCTGTTTTTT.

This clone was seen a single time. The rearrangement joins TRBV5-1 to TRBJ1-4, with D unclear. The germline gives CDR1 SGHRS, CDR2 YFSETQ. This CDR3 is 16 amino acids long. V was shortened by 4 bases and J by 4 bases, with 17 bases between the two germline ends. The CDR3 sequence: CASSAGGRFGNEKLFF. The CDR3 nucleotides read TGCGCCAGCAGCGCGGGCGGGAGGTTTGGTAATGAAAAACTGTTTTTT.

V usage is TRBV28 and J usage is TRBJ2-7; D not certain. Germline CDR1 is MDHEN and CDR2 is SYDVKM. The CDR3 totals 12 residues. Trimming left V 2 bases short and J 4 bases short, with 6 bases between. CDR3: CASSLVGYEQYF. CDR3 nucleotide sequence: TGTGCCAGCAGTTTAGTGGGGTACGAGCAGTACTTC.

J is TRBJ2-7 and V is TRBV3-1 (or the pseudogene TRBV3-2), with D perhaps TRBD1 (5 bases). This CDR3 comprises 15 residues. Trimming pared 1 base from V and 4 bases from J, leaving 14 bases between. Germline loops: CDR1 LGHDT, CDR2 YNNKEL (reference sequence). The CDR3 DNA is TGTGCCAGCAGCCAAGCTTCAGGGCACAGGTACGAGCAGTACTTC. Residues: CASSQASGHRYEQYF.

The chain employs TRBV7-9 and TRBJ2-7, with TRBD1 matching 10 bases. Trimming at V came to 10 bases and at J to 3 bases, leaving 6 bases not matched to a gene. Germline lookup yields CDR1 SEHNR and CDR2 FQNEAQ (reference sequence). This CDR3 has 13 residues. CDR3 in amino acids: CAIDRGRNYEQYF. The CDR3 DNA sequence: TGTGCCATCGACAGGGGGCGAAACTACGAGCAGTACTTC. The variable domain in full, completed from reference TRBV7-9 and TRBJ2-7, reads DTGVSQNPRHKITKRGQNVTFRCDPISEHNRLYWYRQTLGQGPEFLTYFQNEAQLEKSRLLSDRFSAERPKGSFSTLEIQRTEQGDSAMYLCAIDRGRNYEQYFGPGTRLTVT.

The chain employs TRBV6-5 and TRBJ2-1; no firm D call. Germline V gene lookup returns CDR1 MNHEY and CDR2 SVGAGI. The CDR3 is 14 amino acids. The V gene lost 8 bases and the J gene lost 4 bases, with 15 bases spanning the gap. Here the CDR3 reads CASRPGSAYNEQFF. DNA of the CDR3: TGTGCCAGCCGTCCCGGGTCGGCTTACAATGAGCAGTTCTTC.

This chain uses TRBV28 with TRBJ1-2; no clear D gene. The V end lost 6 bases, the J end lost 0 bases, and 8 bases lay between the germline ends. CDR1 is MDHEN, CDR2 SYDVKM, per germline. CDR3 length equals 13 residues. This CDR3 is CASRIDANYGYTF. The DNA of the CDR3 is TGTGCCAGCAGGATCGACGCTAACTATGGCTACACCTTC.